This T cell receptor (beta chain) was retrieved from a study of blood T cell repertoires in COVID-19. Study summary: The origin of the acute and convalescent COVID-19 samples was the United States, Italy and Spain. PBMCs, B-cell-depleted T cells, or T cells were the source of the cDNA or gDNA that made up the material.

The CDR3 is made up of 11 amino acids. The germline CDR1 and CDR2 sequences are LNHDA and SQIVND (reference sequence). Deletions cut 10 bases from V and 10 bases from J, with 14 bases between. In the authors' methods: Cell counts per sample came from amplifying reference gene primers. The assay was immunoSEQ multiplex PCR, and TCRdb's table has in-frame clones only and misses some. The V and J calls and clone size were taken over from that table, and D and trimming were inferred from the DNA. The sample contains more than 200,000 clones, 70% to 90% of which appear only once. The sample taken for sequencing was peripheral blood. This clonotype was obtained from a man under 40 with active or convalescent COVID-19. The chain carries TRBV19 and TRBJ2-1; a weak D match, TRBD1 (6 bases). The CDR3 protein is CATYRVGEQFF. CDR3 nucleotide sequence: TGTGCCACGTACAGGGTGGGAGAGCAGTTCTTC.